This TCR beta chain was retrieved from a study of identical twins (dated by TCRdb to about 2016). In the study overall: TCR alpha and beta repertoires from monozygotic twins, unrelated adults of various ages and cord blood were deep-sequenced to test whether fetal clonotypes persist. Replicate twin experiments were performed at different times using different library preparation protocols to rule out contamination. The paper as a whole reports these results and caveats: Compared with coincidental sharing between unrelated individuals, out-of-frame TCR alpha sequences shared between twins had an excess of sequences with low generation probability. Abundant cord blood beta clonotypes carried fewer insertions; young adult naive repertoires showed a weaker similar trend, while memory repertoires showed none. In monozygotic twins, out-of-frame TCR alpha sharing was systematically underestimated by recombination models, although the models agreed with sharing between unrelated individuals. Because the same donors could not be followed over many years, the conclusions depended on cross-sectional statistical analysis. Excess twin sharing in beta out-of-frame sequences was weaker because fewer shared sequences lowered the signal-to-noise ratio. Invariant T cells such as MAIT and iNKT could partly confound zero-insertion analyses, though diverse VJ usage argued against this for most clonotypes.

At least ten counts were recorded for this clonotype. Its antigen remains unidentified. No clone much larger than this one lies a single base away; base qualities are absent. Every donor was a healthy Caucasian. Three unrelated non-twin adults were also sequenced: a male aged 18 to 30, a male aged 50 to 60 and a female aged 50 to 60. Miltenyi CD45RO+ enrichment and human naive T-cell isolation kits were used to isolate memory (CD45RO+) and naive T cells from PBMC. Library creation used 5' RACE. The instrument given in TCRdb is Illumina HiSeq 2000. A universal primer binding site was added through template switching, and the final cDNA carried a unique molecular identifier so that TCR cDNA molecules could be counted accurately. Specific primers in the conserved constant-segment region were used to synthesize first-strand cDNA for TCR alpha and beta chains. Each cDNA library was double barcoded, with a SMART-Mk sample barcode plus Illumina barcodes, to control for contamination. Two successive PCR steps introduced TruSeq adapter sequences along with Illumina sample barcodes. TCR alpha and beta cDNA libraries were sequenced on the Illumina HiSeq platform with custom primers. The study's own analysis went as follows. Unique molecular identifiers were extracted from raw reads with MiGEC, and CDR3 positions were determined with MiXCR. Recombination models were inferred per individual with the repgenHMM and IGoR tools using an EM algorithm. The tcR package in R was used for shared clonotype analysis, with sharing normalized by the product of cloneset sizes. Out-of-frame nonproductive sequences were analyzed to study raw recombination free of thymic and clonal selection effects. TCRdb reanalyzed the raw reads on its own, using fastp at Q25 for trimming and MiXCR for clone calling, and kept in-frame beta chains. All rows with the same CDR3 protein become a single entry with the most common DNA and genes. The V and J calls were not made by the authors but by TCRdb's processing. This sample holds around 670,000 distinct CDR3 sequences; roughly 6.2% were observed only once. 1.5% to 2% of the sample goes to the ten largest clones.

The CDR3 runs 14 residues from the cysteine to the phenylalanine. Solely the CDR3 DNA is kept, with 42 bases framed from the first base. V was cut back by 0 bases and J by 3 bases, leaving a gap of 8 bases between them. CDR1 and CDR2, per the germline V gene, are SGHRS and YFSETQ. The sequencing sample was made of naive T cells sorted from blood. Read against the paper, the sample's cell subset or site label means: cells isolated with a human naive T-cell isolation kit. This receptor was obtained from a man in his late teens or twenties in good health. The sequence joins TRBV5-1 to TRBJ2-3; the best D guess is TRBD1, with 5 bases matching. The DNA sequence follows: TGCGCCAGCAGCTTGGGACAGCTGACAGATACGCAGTATTTT. Translation gives CASSLGQLTDTQYF.